Listed here are 13 T cell receptor beta chains from one sample, sequenced in a study of control samples from healthy donors and cancer patients. The table came from immunoSEQ multiplex PCR; TCRdb's copy has only in-frame clones and leaves some out. This sample has about 140,000 clones; roughly nine tenths occur once, and the top ten carry around 7.3%. Sample: blood. Receptors originate from a man aged 18 to 35 in good health.

This chain links TRBV6-6 with TRBJ2-2; D gene ambiguous. The ends were cut back, 7 bases at V and 4 bases at J, with 13 bases in the middle. There are 14 residues in the CDR3. Germline CDR1 and CDR2: MNHNY and SVGAGI (reference sequence). CDR3 region: CASNPGASTGELFF. The CDR3 DNA reads TGTGCCAGCAACCCCGGAGCATCCACCGGGGAGCTGTTTTTT.

The chain couples TRBV29-1 to TRBJ1-6; TRBD1 matches at 9 bases. CDR3 length: 13 residues. J was trimmed by 6 bases and V by 5 bases; bases with no gene match: 2. Germline V lookup: CDR1 SQVTM, CDR2 ANQGSEA. CDR3 protein: CSVRQGVNSPLHF. The CDR3 nucleotides read TGCAGCGTTCGACAGGGGGTTAATTCACCCCTCCACTTT.

The chain uses TRBV6-6 and TRBJ2-5, with TRBD2 matching 13 bases. CDR1 and CDR2 (germline): MNHNY, SVGAGI (reference sequence). The CDR3 is made up of 15 amino acids. V lost 5 bases to trimming and J lost 4 bases; unmatched junction nucleotides: 4. CDR3 sequence: CASSALAGGGETQYF. The CDR3, as DNA: TGTGCCAGCAGTGCACTAGCGGGGGGGGGAGAGACCCAGTACTTC.

The chain joins TRBV2 to TRBJ1-1; D possibly corresponds to TRBD1 (6 bases). The CDR3 runs to 14 residues. In germline, CDR1 is SNHLY, CDR2 FYNNEI. V was shortened by 6 bases and J by 11 bases, with 22 bases between the two germline ends. CDR3 region: CASRGTYLSLGAFF. CDR3 sequence (DNA): TGTGCCAGCAGGGGGACATATCTATCTCTCGGGGCTTTCTTT.

About this clone itself: Germline is not matched at one junction end, which may reflect a read error. This chain links TRBV3-1 (or the pseudogene TRBV3-2) with TRBJ2-3, with D possibly matching TRBD2 (5 bases). The germline V gene encodes CDR1 LGHDT and CDR2 YNNKEL (reference sequence). The CDR3 consists of 17 residues. CDR3 in DNA: TGTGCCAGCAGTCAAGTGGCTTTGGCCTACGGGGCAGATACGCAGTATTTT. It specifies CASSQVALAYGADTQYF.

The chain is built from TRBV27 and TRBJ1-2, with D hard to call. The CDR3 is made up of 16 amino acids. Trimming shortened V by 4 bases and J by 5 bases, and 20 bases separated the two germline ends. Per the germline V gene, CDR1 is MNHEY and CDR2 is SMNVEV (reference sequence). CDR3 sequence: CASSSGASRGVYGYTF. The CDR3 DNA reads TGTGCCAGCAGTTCGGGAGCCTCTCGGGGTGTATATGGCTACACCTTC.

The V call is TRBV6-2 or TRBV6-3, the J call TRBJ1-6; 7 bases map to TRBD1. V lost 6 bases and J lost 5; bases outside the gene matches: 4. CDR1 and CDR2 from the germline V gene are MNHEY and SVGEGT. The CDR3 spans 14 residues. The CDR3 loop is CASSLGQDNSPLHF. The CDR3 nucleotides are TGTGCCAGCAGCCTCGGACAGGATAATTCACCCCTCCACTTT.

This chain links TRBV5-1 with TRBJ1-2, with a tentative D call TRBD1 (5 bases). CDR1 and CDR2 (germline): SGHRS, YFSETQ. The V end lost 5 bases, the J end lost 3 bases, and 11 bases lay between the germline ends. CDR3 length equals 13 residues. The CDR3 nucleotides read TGCGCCAGCAGTCCAGGGAGGGACTATGGCTACACCTTC. Amino acid sequence: CASSPGRDYGYTF.

The CDR3 DNA sequence: TGTGCCTGGAGTCGGGGCCCCTACTACGAGCAGTACTTC. Amino acids: CAWSRGPYYEQYF. The rearrangement uses TRBV30 and TRBJ2-7, with D tentatively TRBD1 or TRBD2 (5 bases each). CDR3 size: 13 residues. Germline CDR1 and CDR2: GTSNPN and SVGIG (reference sequence). Trimming shortened V by 2 bases and J by 3 bases, and 11 bases separated the two germline ends.

The J gene is TRBJ1-4, the V gene TRBV21-1. TRBV21-1 is a pseudogene locus. The CDR3 is 15 amino acids. This chain's CDR3 is CASSQKTTRSEKLFF. The CDR3 bases are TGTGCCAGCAGCCAAAAGACAACAAGGAGCGAAAAACTGTTTTTT.

The V and J genes are TRBV4-1 and TRBJ1-2; a possible D gene is TRBD1 (6 bases). The germline gives CDR1 MGHRA, CDR2 YSYEKL. The CDR3 consists of 15 residues. V lost 1 base, J lost 4 bases, and 13 bases lay in between. CDR3 coding DNA: TGCGCCAGCAGCCAAGCGTCCGGGGGCGGCTATGGCTACACCTTC. Amino acid sequence: CASSQASGGGYGYTF.

The chain employs TRBV3-1 (or the pseudogene TRBV3-2) and TRBJ1-2, with 7 bases fitting TRBD1. J lost 2 bases, V lost 3 bases, and 9 bases had no gene match. Germline CDR1 LGHDT, CDR2 YNNKEL (reference sequence). The CDR3 sequence is 16 residues long. In nucleotides, the CDR3 is TGTGCCAGCAGCCACAATCGGGGACAGAAGAACTATGGCTACACCTTC. This translates into CASSHNRGQKNYGYTF.

This chain uses TRBV4-3 with TRBJ1-6, with TRBD1 as a possible D gene (5 bases). Trimming shortened V by 2 bases and J by 5 bases, and 10 bases separated the two germline ends. The germline gives CDR1 LGHNA, CDR2 YSLEER. The CDR3 spans 15 residues. CDR3: CASSQWGGDNSPLHF. CDR3 nucleotides: TGCGCCAGCAGCCAATGGGGCGGGGATAATTCACCCCTCCACTTT.